This T cell receptor (beta chain) appears in the sequencing data of a study of technical replicates of blood from a handful of donors (TCRdb year 2017). Points on this clone: Its antigen is not yet known. No base quality values were provided; no much bigger clone lies one nucleotide off.

The library was obtained by the immunoSEQ multiplex PCR assay. The table was pulled from immuneACCESS by TCRdb, which kept in-frame rearrangements only. Such tables lose some clones; where checked, under half of the loss comes from unresolved V genes, and the rest has no known cause. This sample comprises tens of thousands of clones, about 91% of them detected only once. Roughly 0.28% of the sample goes to the ten largest clones. From a lookup of the germline V gene (reference sequence), CDR1 and CDR2 are MNHNY and SVGAGI. Inclusive of the bounding cysteine and phenylalanine, the CDR3 is 14 residues long. Only CDR3 DNA is held: 42 bases, read in frame from base 1. V drops 7 bases and J drops 1 base, leaving 11 bases in between.

Sequencing input: T cells isolated from PBMCs. The chain is made from TRBV6-6 and TRBJ1-5, with an unclear D gene assignment. The receptor was derived from a human donor in good health. Read as DNA, the sequence is TGTGCCAGCACCCGGGGAGACAGCAATCAGCCCCAGCATTTT. Its protein reads: CASTRGDSNQPQHF.